This TCR beta chain was profiled in a study of blood T cells in healthy people across ages. Samples had at least 7 million PBMCs isolated from them. Sample-barcoded 5' priming and a J-beta primer mix drove a second PCR of about 6 to 11 cycles. TCRdb fed the 5' RACE reads into MiXCR, producing one record per CDR3 protein. There are 1.5 million to 2 million distinct CDR3 sequences in the sample; roughly two fifths occur only once, and roughly 23% lies in the top ten. V lost 5 bases and J 5 bases, leaving 18 bases between the germline ends. The germline V gene encodes CDR1 MDHEN and CDR2 SYDVKM. The CDR3 length is 15 residues. Study results and caveats: With naive T cell percentage, TCR beta diversity showed a strong correlation.

On this clonotype: Its specificity is unknown.

The chain couples TRBV28 to TRBJ1-2; D not resolved. The sequence derives from a human donor in good health. Sequencing was performed on blood. As DNA, the CDR3 is TGTGCCAGCAGTGACCAATTTTGGCTCCTTTATGGCTACACCTTC. It specifies CASSDQFWLLYGYTF.